The 10 T cell receptor beta chains given below trace back to one sample, sequenced in a study of follicular helper T cells after annual influenza vaccination (dated by TCRdb to about 2017). Library generation was performed with the immunoSEQ multiplex PCR assay. TCRdb took this table from immuneACCESS and kept in-frame rearrangements with V and J called. Such tables lack part of the clones; where checked against another copy, unresolved V genes explain under half of the gap, and the rest is unexplained. In all, the sample holds roughly 10,000 clones, and 65% to 85% of those were seen once. The ten largest make up approximately 4% of the sample. What this sample's time point label stands for: 2015-2016 season, pre-vaccination. The sequencing used CXCR5+ CD38- circulating T follicular helper cells from blood, collected on the day of influenza vaccination. Sample cell subset or site, as interpreted from the label and publication: circulating Tfh, non-naive CD4+CXCR5+PD-1+ (ICOS+CD38+ or ICOS-CD38-). The receptors here all came from an adult who received the influenza vaccine.

The chain links TRBV28 to TRBJ1-2; D may be TRBD1 (5 bases). Germline-derived CDR1 and CDR2 are MDHEN and SYDVKM. The CDR3 contains 14 residues. V was shortened by 7 bases and J by 9 bases, with 21 bases between the two germline ends. CDR3 nucleotide sequence: TGTGCCAGCACCCCGTCCGGGACCCCACTTAGCTACACCTTC. Translation gives CASTPSGTPLSYTF.

The chain links TRBV29-1 to TRBJ2-7; TRBD2 matches at 7 bases. CDR3 length: 12 residues. The V and J ends lost 4 bases and 4 bases, in that order; junction bases with no gene match: 4. Germline lookup yields CDR1 SQVTM and CDR2 ANQGSEA. CDR3 nucleotide sequence: TGCAGCGTTGCCGCGGGGGAATACGAGCAGTACTTC. Translated, it gives CSVAAGEYEQYF.

This clone was picked up a small number of times. The chain combines TRBV5-4 with TRBJ2-7; D perhaps matches TRBD2 (7 bases). Looked up from germline, CDR1 is SGHNT and CDR2 is YYREEE (reference sequence). Deletions cut 2 bases from V and 5 bases from J, with 14 bases between. The CDR3 contains 14 residues. The CDR3 coding sequence is TGTGCCAGCAGCTTCGGAGGGGGGGCTAACGAGCAGTACTTC. Its translation is CASSFGGGANEQYF.

The chain employs TRBV5-5 and TRBJ2-2; 9 bases fit TRBD2. The germline CDR1 and CDR2 sequences are SGHKS and YYEKEE (reference sequence). The CDR3 runs to 17 residues. Trimming at V came to 2 bases and at J to 3 bases, leaving 8 bases not matched to a gene. The chain's CDR3 is CASSFKAGGGDTGELFF. CDR3 DNA sequence: TGTGCCAGCAGCTTTAAAGCGGGGGGAGGCGACACCGGGGAGCTGTTTTTT.

The chain employs TRBV27 and TRBJ1-4; D not resolved. V dropped 4 bases and J dropped 4 bases, with 10 bases sitting between them. This CDR3 has 14 amino acids. Germline CDR1 reads MNHEY; CDR2 reads SMNVEV (reference sequence). The CDR3 sequence is CASSSAQLNEKLFF. CDR3 nucleotides: TGTGCCAGCAGTTCCGCACAACTTAATGAAAAACTGTTTTTT.

The chain joins TRBV4-2 to TRBJ2-2; D may be TRBD2 (5 bases). CDR1 LGHNA and CDR2 YNFKEQ come from the germline V gene. Deletions cut 4 bases from V and 1 base from J, with 16 bases between. The CDR3 has 17 amino acids. CDR3 loop: CASSLNPMGENTGELFF. CDR3 DNA: TGTGCCAGCAGCCTGAACCCGATGGGAGAGAACACCGGGGAGCTGTTTTTT.

There are a few counts of this clone. The V and J genes are TRBV2 and TRBJ2-1; 8 bases agree with TRBD2. This CDR3 contains 15 residues. The V gene's germline CDR1 is SNHLY and CDR2 FYNNEI. J gave up 9 bases and V 4 bases, and 11 bases lay outside the gene matches. CDR3 sequence: CASSGAGGALGEQFF. CDR3 coding DNA: TGTGCCAGCAGTGGTGCGGGGGGCGCGCTTGGTGAGCAGTTCTTC. The full variable domain, rest sourced from reference TRBV2 and TRBJ2-1, is EPEVTQTPSHQVTQMGQEVILRCVPISNHLYFYWYRQILGQKVEFLVSFYNNEISEKSEIFDDQFSVERPDGSNFTLKIRSTKLEDSAMYFCASSGAGGALGEQFFGPGTRLTVL.

This chain links TRBV28 with TRBJ1-1; D possibly corresponds to TRBD1 (5 bases). In germline, CDR1 is MDHEN, CDR2 SYDVKM. The CDR3 covers 15 residues. Trimming pared 6 bases from V and 10 bases from J, leaving 24 bases between. CDR3 DNA sequence: TGTGCCAGCAGCCCACCCACAGGAACCATTGTGGGAGCTTTCTTT. This sequence encodes CASSPPTGTIVGAFF. Filled out from reference TRBV28 and TRBJ1-1, the complete variable domain reads DVKVTQSSRYLVKRTGEKVFLECVQDMDHENMFWYRQDPGLGLRLIYFSYDVKMKEKGDIPEGYSVSREKKERFSLILESASTNQTSMYLCASSPPTGTIVGAFFGQGTRLTVV.

This chain links TRBV5-1 with TRBJ2-7; no reliable D call. Trimming shortened V by 0 bases and J by 0 bases, and 13 bases separated the two germline ends. CDR1 is SGHRS and CDR2 is YFSETQ in the germline V gene. The CDR3 length is 16 residues. The CDR3 here is CASSLDPIRSSYEQYF. The DNA for the CDR3 is TGCGCCAGCAGCTTGGACCCCATTAGGAGCTCCTACGAGCAGTACTTC. The whole variable domain, filled in from reference TRBV5-1 and TRBJ2-7, reads KAGVTQTPRYLIKTRGQQVTLSCSPISGHRSVSWYQQTPGQGLQFLFEYFSETQRNKGNFPGRFSGRQFSNSRSEMNVSTLELGDSALYLCASSLDPIRSSYEQYFGPGTRLTVT.

This clone was seen once. V is TRBV7-2 and J is TRBJ2-7, with 7 bases matching TRBD1. The V gene's germline CDR1 is SGHTA and CDR2 FQGNSA. The CDR3 length is 13 residues. V dropped 5 bases and J dropped 1; count of bases not matched to a gene: 2. The chain's CDR3 is CASSPGQSYEQYF. The CDR3, as DNA: TGTGCCAGCAGCCCGGGACAGTCCTACGAGCAGTACTTC.